Listed here are 25 T cell receptor beta chains from one sample, sequenced in a study of control samples from healthy donors and cancer patients (dated by TCRdb to the early 2020s). Libraries were prepared through the immunoSEQ multiplex PCR assay. The immuneACCESS repertoire file appears here via TCRdb, limited to in-frame rearrangements. These files lack a portion of the clones; in checked studies, under half of the deficit traces to unresolved V genes, and the cause of the others is not known. In all, the sample holds about 54,000 clones, and approximately 95% of those were seen once. The ten largest clones take up around 1.9% of the sample. Sequenced: blood. The receptors shown here come from a woman aged 25-40 years in good health.

The chain has TRBV28 and TRBJ2-3; the D is unclear. The CDR3 extends over 15 amino acids. Germline CDR1 MDHEN, CDR2 SYDVKM. The germline V and J ends were trimmed by 0 bases and 3 bases, with 10 bases remaining between them. The CDR3 DNA is TGTGCCAGCAGTTTATGGAGGATCCCAACAGATACGCAGTATTTT. Protein product: CASSLWRIPTDTQYF. The full variable domain, with the rest looked up from reference TRBV28 and TRBJ2-3, is DVKVTQSSRYLVKRTGEKVFLECVQDMDHENMFWYRQDPGLGLRLIYFSYDVKMKEKGDIPEGYSVSREKKERFSLILESASTNQTSMYLCASSLWRIPTDTQYFGPGTRLTVL.

This chain connects TRBV28 to TRBJ2-7; possible D gene TRBD2, 5 bases. CDR3 size: 15 residues. The V end lost 4 bases, the J end lost 7 bases, and 20 bases lay between the germline ends. Germline-derived CDR1 and CDR2 are MDHEN and SYDVKM. The chain's CDR3 is CASSSDLGSRREQYF. The CDR3 coding sequence is TGTGCCAGCAGTTCCGATCTAGGGAGCCGAAGGGAGCAGTACTTC.

V and J are TRBV28 and TRBJ2-3; D uncertain. Trimming removed 1 base from V and 6 bases from J, with 11 bases in between. The CDR3 length is 14 residues. Germline-derived CDR1 and CDR2 are MDHEN and SYDVKM. In DNA form, the CDR3 reads TGTGCCAGCAGTTTATTTTCTAGAGAGGATACGCAGTATTTT. Its protein is CASSLFSREDTQYF. The variable domain in full, completed from reference TRBV28 and TRBJ2-3, reads DVKVTQSSRYLVKRTGEKVFLECVQDMDHENMFWYRQDPGLGLRLIYFSYDVKMKEKGDIPEGYSVSREKKERFSLILESASTNQTSMYLCASSLFSREDTQYFGPGTRLTVL.

This sequence joins TRBV29-1 and TRBJ1-1; tentatively, D is TRBD1 (6 bases). Germline V gene sequence: CDR1 SQVTM, CDR2 ANQGSEA. The V end was cut by 3 bases, the J end by 1 base, with 18 bases between. The CDR3 covers 16 residues. CDR3 protein: CSVEGHLGTQNTEAFF. CDR3 DNA sequence: TGCAGCGTTGAGGGACATCTCGGGACACAGAACACTGAAGCTTTCTTT.

This clone was recorded only once. The J gene is TRBJ2-6, the V gene TRBV19; D is undetermined. Germline values: CDR1 LNHDA, CDR2 SQIVND (reference sequence). Trimming left V 5 bases short and J 1 base short, with 6 bases between. The CDR3 sequence is 14 residues long. The CDR3 spells CASSQLSGANVLTF. Here the CDR3 DNA reads TGTGCCAGTAGTCAGCTGTCTGGGGCCAACGTCCTGACTTTC.

CDR3: CASSEGTGANQPQHF. As DNA, the CDR3 is TGTGCCAGCAGCGAGGGGACAGGGGCAAATCAGCCCCAGCATTTT. This chain links TRBV7-9 with TRBJ1-5; 10 bases are shared with TRBD1. V lost 5 bases and J lost 4; bases outside the gene matches: 5. The germline V gene has CDR1 SEHNR and CDR2 FQNEAQ (reference sequence). The CDR3 runs to 15 residues.

This clone was found once. Other DNA sequences within the sample encode an identical CDR3. The J gene is TRBJ2-7, the V gene TRBV28, with D maybe TRBD2 (7 bases). Trimming took off 3 bases at V and 1 base at J, with 13 bases between the two ends. This CDR3 is 15 amino acids long. Germline values: CDR1 MDHEN, CDR2 SYDVKM. DNA for the CDR3: TGTGCCAGCAGTTTGACGGGGGGCATATCCTACGAGCAGTACTTC. Protein: CASSLTGGISYEQYF.

V gene TRBV4-2 combines with J gene TRBJ2-1; 8 bases align to TRBD2. Germline loops: CDR1 LGHNA, CDR2 YNFKEQ. The trim removed 1 base at V and 5 bases at J, leaving 4 bases unmatched. This CDR3 contains 15 residues. The CDR3 sequence is CASSQGREGHNEQFF. CDR3 coding DNA: TGTGCCAGCAGCCAAGGACGGGAGGGCCACAATGAGCAGTTCTTC.

The gene calls are TRBV18 and TRBJ2-7; D might be TRBD1 (6 bases). The CDR3 is 14 residues long. V was pared by 8 bases and J by 6 bases, with 20 bases between. Germline CDR1 is KGHSH and CDR2 is LQKENI. The CDR3: CASTAGTSLSEQYF. Written as DNA, the CDR3 is TGTGCCAGCACCGCCGGGACATCTCTCAGCGAGCAGTACTTC.

The genes are TRBV28 and TRBJ2-7; D possibly corresponds to TRBD1 (7 bases). Trimming removed 6 bases at V and 3 bases at J, with 15 bases between. The CDR3 has 14 residues. CDR1 is MDHEN, CDR2 SYDVKM, per germline. The DNA for the CDR3 is TGTGCCAGCAGACCTACAGGGGAGGACTACGAGCAGTACTTC. This codes for CASRPTGEDYEQYF. Together with reference TRBV28 and TRBJ2-7, the CDR3 gives the full variable domain: DVKVTQSSRYLVKRTGEKVFLECVQDMDHENMFWYRQDPGLGLRLIYFSYDVKMKEKGDIPEGYSVSREKKERFSLILESASTNQTSMYLCASRPTGEDYEQYFGPGTRLTVT.

The gene calls are TRBV18 and TRBJ2-1; no clear D gene. Trimming pared 3 bases from V and 10 bases from J, leaving 7 bases between. Germline values: CDR1 KGHSH, CDR2 LQKENI. The CDR3 runs 11 residues. For the CDR3, the DNA is TGTGCCAGCTCACCTGTCGGCGAGCAGTTCTTC. Translating gives CASSPVGEQFF.

This chain links TRBV4-1 with TRBJ2-5, with unresolved D. The CDR3 loop spans 13 amino acids. Per germline, CDR1 MGHRA and CDR2 YSYEKL. V was clipped by 0 bases and J by 5 bases, with 7 bases between them. The chain's CDR3 is CASSQDGRETQYF. As DNA, the CDR3 is TGCGCCAGCAGCCAAGATGGCAGGGAGACCCAGTACTTC.

This chain connects TRBV3-1 (or the pseudogene TRBV3-2) to TRBJ2-5; 7 nucleotides align to TRBD1. CDR3 length: 14 residues. J lost 4 bases, V lost 8 bases, and 10 bases had no gene match. Per germline, CDR1 LGHDT and CDR2 YNNKEL (reference sequence). The CDR3 is CASHNRGPRETQYF. The CDR3 coding sequence is TGTGCCAGCCATAACAGGGGCCCCAGAGAGACCCAGTACTTC.

J is TRBJ2-7 and V is TRBV7-6; D is unclear. V dropped 1 base and J dropped 3 bases, with 13 bases sitting between them. The CDR3 sequence is 15 residues long. Germline V lookup: CDR1 SGHVS, CDR2 FNYEAQ. CDR3 coding DNA: TGTGCCAGCAGCTTAGGGAGTGGGAACAACTACGAGCAGTACTTC. It is translated as CASSLGSGNNYEQYF.

This chain connects TRBV12-5 to TRBJ2-7; 7 bases are shared with TRBD2. The V segment lost 3 bases and the J segment 3 bases; nucleotides outside the gene matches: 8. The germline V gene encodes CDR1 LGHNT and CDR2 FRNRAP. The CDR3 runs 15 residues. CDR3 residues: CASGLLVGGSYEQYF. CDR3 DNA sequence: TGTGCTAGTGGTTTATTAGTAGGCGGGAGCTACGAGCAGTACTTC.

The J gene is TRBJ1-5, the V gene TRBV2, with 12 bases fitting TRBD1. The ends lost 6 bases at V and 3 bases at J; junction bases unmatched: 3. The CDR3 length is 15 residues. Germline V gene sequence: CDR1 SNHLY, CDR2 FYNNEI. The CDR3 bases are TGTGCCAGCAGGGGGGACAGGGGGCTCAATCAGCCCCAGCATTTT. Translated, it gives CASRGDRGLNQPQHF.

The rearrangement uses TRBV28 and TRBJ2-4; no firm D call. Trimming stripped 5 bases from V and 0 bases from J, with 11 bases between. The CDR3 loop spans 15 amino acids. Per the germline V gene, CDR1 is MDHEN and CDR2 is SYDVKM. Here the CDR3 reads CASSPTGLAKNIQYF. The CDR3 DNA reads TGTGCCAGCAGTCCCACGGGCCTAGCCAAAAACATTCAGTACTTC.

This clone occurred once. The chain couples TRBV14 to TRBJ2-7, with D uncertain. This CDR3 region has 16 residues. Germline lookup yields CDR1 SGHDN and CDR2 FVKESK. The V end lost 1 base, the J end lost 0 bases, and 13 bases lay between the germline ends. The CDR3 DNA is TGTGCCAGCAGCCAAGGCCCACTAAGGGTCTCCTACGAGCAGTACTTC. This sequence encodes CASSQGPLRVSYEQYF.

V gene TRBV2 combines with J gene TRBJ2-7; 14 nucleotides align to TRBD2. V was clipped by 9 bases and J by 3 bases; unmatched bases: 10. Germline CDR1 reads SNHLY; CDR2 reads FYNNEI. This CDR3 comprises 16 residues. DNA for the CDR3: TGTGCCAGTGGACTAGCGGGAGGCCGCGACCTCTACGAGCAGTACTTC. It yields the protein CASGLAGGRDLYEQYF. The variable domain in full, completed from reference TRBV2 and TRBJ2-7, reads EPEVTQTPSHQVTQMGQEVILRCVPISNHLYFYWYRQILGQKVEFLVSFYNNEISEKSEIFDDQFSVERPDGSNFTLKIRSTKLEDSAMYFCASGLAGGRDLYEQYFGPGTRLTVT.

The chain recombines TRBV28 with TRBJ1-4; D ambiguous. The CDR3 covers 15 residues. CDR1 and CDR2 from the germline V gene are MDHEN and SYDVKM. With 2 bases removed from V and 7 bases from J, the gap between germline ends came to 14 bases. The CDR3 spells CASSLGGMSAEKLFF. The CDR3 region has the DNA TGTGCCAGCAGTTTAGGAGGAATGTCAGCTGAAAAACTGTTTTTT.

V and J are TRBV3-1 (or the pseudogene TRBV3-2) and TRBJ2-3, with TRBD2 matching over 12 bases. This CDR3 is built from 18 residues. V dropped 3 bases and J dropped 0; count of bases not matched to a gene: 7. Germline V gene data show CDR1 as LGHDT and CDR2 as YNNKEL (reference sequence). In DNA, the CDR3 is TGTGCCAGCAGCCATCTTCTAGCGGGAGGGGCTAGCACAGATACGCAGTATTTT. Protein: CASSHLLAGGASTDTQYF.

The chain joins TRBV28 to TRBJ1-2; 8 bases align to TRBD1. The CDR3 is 14 amino acids. Germline CDR1 reads MDHEN; CDR2 reads SYDVKM. Trimming removed 5 bases from V and 5 bases from J; junction bases left unmatched: 7. CDR3 region: CASSPGQGRYGYTF. The CDR3 coding sequence is TGTGCCAGCAGTCCTGGACAGGGTCGGTATGGCTACACCTTC.

J is TRBJ1-1 and V is TRBV7-8; TRBD1 is a possible D gene (5 bases). Trimming cost V 5 bases and J 3 bases, with 16 bases left between them. Germline V gene lookup returns CDR1 SGHVS and CDR2 FQNEAQ. This CDR3 spans 15 amino acids. Here the CDR3 DNA reads TGTGCCAGCAGCCGCCTCGGACCGGGGGACACTGAAGCTTTCTTT. This encodes CASSRLGPGDTEAFF.

This clone came up once. The J gene is TRBJ2-1, the V gene TRBV13; D might be TRBD1 (9 bases). Trimming left V 1 base short and J 4 bases short, with 20 bases between. CDR3 length: 18 residues. CDR1 is PRHDT, CDR2 FYEKMQ, per germline (reference sequence). In DNA form, the CDR3 reads TGTGCCAGCAGCTTAGTTTTTCCGGGGGGGACAGGGTACAATGAGCAGTTCTTC. Translation gives CASSLVFPGGTGYNEQFF.

This clone was picked up a small number of times. V usage is TRBV10-3 and J usage is TRBJ2-5; perhaps TRBD1 as D (6 bases). CDR1 and CDR2 (germline): ENHRY, SYGVKD. The V end was cut by 10 bases, the J end by 1 base, with 19 bases between. The CDR3 spans 15 residues. The CDR3 sequence: CATKGDPSSQETQYF. The CDR3, as DNA: TGTGCCACCAAGGGGGACCCCTCAAGCCAAGAGACCCAGTACTTC.